This T cell receptor beta chain derives from a study of T cells expressing NK-cell markers. cDNA encoding TCR beta was synthesized via 5'RACE template switching incorporating UMIs. TCRdb reprocessed the 5' RACE reads and stores each CDR3 protein as one record, lacking DNA. The listing records a few hundred thousand distinct CDR3 sequences. Germline loops: CDR1 LGHDT, CDR2 YNNKEL (reference sequence). This CDR3 spans 14 amino acids. The chain recombines TRBV3-1 with TRBJ2-2; TCRdb proposes TRBD2, but this gene call is untestable without DNA. Specimen: blood T cells: a sorted CD56 or NKG2C T cell subset, CD4+ or CD8+ T cells, or bulk PBMC T cells (not recorded which). The clonotype comes from a woman in her fifties or sixties in good health. The CDR3 is CASKAGRNTGELFF.